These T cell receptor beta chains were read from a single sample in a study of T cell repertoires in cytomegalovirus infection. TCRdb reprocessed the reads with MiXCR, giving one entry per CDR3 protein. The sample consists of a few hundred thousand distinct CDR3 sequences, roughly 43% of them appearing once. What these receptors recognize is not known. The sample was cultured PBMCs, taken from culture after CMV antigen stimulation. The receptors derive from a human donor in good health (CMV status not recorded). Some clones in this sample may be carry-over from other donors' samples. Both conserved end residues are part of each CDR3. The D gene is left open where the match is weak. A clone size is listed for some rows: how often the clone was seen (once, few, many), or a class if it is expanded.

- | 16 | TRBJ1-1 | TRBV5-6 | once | TGTGCCAGCAGCTTGGGGGGGGGCGCCCTCGGAGCTGAAGCTTTCTTT | CASSLGGGALGAEAFF
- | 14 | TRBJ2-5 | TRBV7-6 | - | TGTGCCAGCAGCTTAGATCAGGGTCGCGAGACCCAGTACTTC | CASSLDQGRETQYF
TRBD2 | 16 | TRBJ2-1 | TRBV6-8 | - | TGTGCCAGCAGAGGGACTAGCGCTAGCTCCTACAATGAGCAGTTCTTC | CASRGTSASSYNEQFF
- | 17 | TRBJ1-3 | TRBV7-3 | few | TGTGCCAGCAGCTCCAGACCGGCGGGCCACTCTGGAAACACCATATATTTT | CASSSRPAGHSGNTIYF
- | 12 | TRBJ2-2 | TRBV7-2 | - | TGTGCCAGCCGGAGGGATGGGGGGGAGCTGTTTTTT | CASRRDGGELFF
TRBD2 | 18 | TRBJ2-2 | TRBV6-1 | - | TGTGCCAGCAACCCGAGGCAGTGGGGACTAGGGAACACCGGGGAGCTGTTTTTT | CASNPRQWGLGNTGELFF
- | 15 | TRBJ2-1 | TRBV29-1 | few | TGCAGCGTTGAAGATCGGGCTGAAACGTGGAATGAGCAGTTCTTC | CSVEDRAETWNEQFF
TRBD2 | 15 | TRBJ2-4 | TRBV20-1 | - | TGCAGTGCTAGCGGTCCCGGGAGGCCGAAAAACATTCAGTACTTC | CSASGPGRPKNIQYF
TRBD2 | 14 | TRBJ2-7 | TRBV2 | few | TGTGCCAGCACCACCCCTAGCGGGAATTACGAGCAGTACTTC | CASTTPSGNYEQYF
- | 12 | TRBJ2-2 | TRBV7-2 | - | TGTGCCAGCGAGGGGCGGACCGGGGAGCTGTTTTTT | CASEGRTGELFF
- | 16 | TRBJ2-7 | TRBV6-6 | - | TGTGCCAGCAGTTACGGAGGGAACGGGCGTTCCTACGAGCAGTACTTC | CASSYGGNGRSYEQYF
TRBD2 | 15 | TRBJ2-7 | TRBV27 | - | TGTGCCAGCACTAGGACTAGCGGGAGCTCCTACGAGCAGTACTTC | CASTRTSGSSYEQYF
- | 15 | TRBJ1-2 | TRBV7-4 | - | TGTGCCAGCAGCCCCACGGTCCGCCCTAACTATGGCTACACCTTC | CASSPTVRPNYGYTF
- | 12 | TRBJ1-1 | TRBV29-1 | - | TGCAGCGTTGTCCGGGTGGGCACTGAAGCTTTCTTT | CSVVRVGTEAFF
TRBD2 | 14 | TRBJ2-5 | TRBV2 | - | TGTGCCAGCATGGAGGTCAGCGGGAAAGAGACCCAGTACTTC | CASMEVSGKETQYF
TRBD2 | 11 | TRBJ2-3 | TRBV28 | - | TGTGCGGCTAGCGGGAGCTCCTCGCAGTATTTT | CAASGSSSQYF
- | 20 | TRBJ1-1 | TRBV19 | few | TGTGCCAGTAGTATAGATTTATTTGGTCGGCAGGATGTATGGAACACTGAAGCTTTCTTT | CASSIDLFGRQDVWNTEAFF
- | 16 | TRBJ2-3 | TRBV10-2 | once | TGCGCCAGCAGTGAGTCGGCGGCGACCCCCACAGATACGCAGTATTTT | CASSESAATPTDTQYF
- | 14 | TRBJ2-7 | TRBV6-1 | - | TGTGCCAGCAGTGGATCAGGGACCAAATACGAGCAGTACTTC | CASSGSGTKYEQYF
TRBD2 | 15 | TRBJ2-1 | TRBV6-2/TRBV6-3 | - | TGTGCCAGCAGTTGGTTAGCGGGAGAGAACAATGAGCAGTTCTTC | CASSWLAGENNEQFF
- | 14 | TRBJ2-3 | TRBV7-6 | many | TGTGCCAGCAGCTCTACAGGTAGCACAGATACGCAGTATTTT | CASSSTGSTDTQYF
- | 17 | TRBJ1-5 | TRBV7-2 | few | TGTGCCAGCAGCCTCCAGAGTGCGGCTAGGGCCAATCAGCCCCAGCATTTT | CASSLQSAARANQPQHF
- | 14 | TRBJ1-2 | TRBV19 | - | TGTGCCAGTAGTATCCCCTCGGGCAACTATGGCTACACCTTC | CASSIPSGNYGYTF
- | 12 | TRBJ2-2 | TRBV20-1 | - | TGCAGTGGGAGCGCGAACACCGGGGAGCTGTTTTTT | CSGSANTGELFF
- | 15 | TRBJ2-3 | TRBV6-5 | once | TGTGCCAGCAGTTACGGTGCGGCGCGCACAGATACGCAGTATTTT | CASSYGAARTDTQYF
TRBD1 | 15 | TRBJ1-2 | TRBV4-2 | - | TGTGCCAGCAGCCAAGGGGACAGGAGATACTATGGCTACACCTTC | CASSQGDRRYYGYTF
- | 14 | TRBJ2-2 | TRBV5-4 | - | TGTGCCAGTTCTCGACAGCAGAACACCGGGGAGCTGTTTTTT | CASSRQQNTGELFF
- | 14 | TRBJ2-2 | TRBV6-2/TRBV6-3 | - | TGTGCCAGCAGCCGGCTCGGGGCGGGCGGGGAGCTGTTTTTT | CASSRLGAGGELFF
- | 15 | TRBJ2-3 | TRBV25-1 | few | TGTGCCAGCAGGGATCTGGGGGACTCCACAGATACGCAGTATTTT | CASRDLGDSTDTQYF
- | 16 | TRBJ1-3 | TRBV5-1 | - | TGCGCCAGCAGCTCAGGTACCGGGCCCTCTGGAAACACCATATATTTT | CASSSGTGPSGNTIYF
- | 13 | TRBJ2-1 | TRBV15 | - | TGTGCCACCAGGCTCCCTAGCGAGGTTGAGCAGTTCTTC | CATRLPSEVEQFF
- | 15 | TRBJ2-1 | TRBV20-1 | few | TGCAGTGCTAGAGGGCGGGGCGGCCCCTACAATGAGCAGTTCTTC | CSARGRGGPYNEQFF
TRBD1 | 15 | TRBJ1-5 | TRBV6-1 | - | TGTGCCAGCAGTCGGACAGGGGGCGTCGCTCAGCCCCAGCATTTT | CASSRTGGVAQPQHF
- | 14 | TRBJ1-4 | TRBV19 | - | TGTGCCAGTAGCCGACTCGTCACTAATGAAAAACTGTTTTTT | CASSRLVTNEKLFF
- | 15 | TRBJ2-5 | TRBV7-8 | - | TGTGCCAGCAGCTTAGCGCGGGTATTAGGAGAGACCCAGTACTTC | CASSLARVLGETQYF
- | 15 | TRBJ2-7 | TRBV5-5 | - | TGTGCCAGCAGCTTGTCGGGGGACATGGGGTACGAGCAGTACTTC | CASSLSGDMGYEQYF
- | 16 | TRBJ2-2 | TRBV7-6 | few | TGTGCCAGCAGCTTAGAGCGGCCTGATAACACCGGGGAGCTGTTTTTT | CASSLERPDNTGELFF
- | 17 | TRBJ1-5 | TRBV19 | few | TGTGCCAGTAGTATATACCCCTCTGGGTATAGCAATCAGCCCCAGCATTTT | CASSIYPSGYSNQPQHF
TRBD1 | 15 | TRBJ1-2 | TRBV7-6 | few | TGTGCCAGCAGCTTAGCGTGGACAGGGGGCTATGGCTACACCTTC | CASSLAWTGGYGYTF
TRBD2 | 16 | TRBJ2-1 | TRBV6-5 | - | TGTGCCAGCAGTTCGTCCCTAGCGGGGTCCTACAATGAGCAGTTCTTC | CASSSSLAGSYNEQFF
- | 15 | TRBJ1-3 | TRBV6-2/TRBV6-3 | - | TGTGCCAGCAGACATCCTAGGACTACCGGAAACACCATATATTTT | CASRHPRTTGNTIYF
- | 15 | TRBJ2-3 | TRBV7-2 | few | TGTGCCAGCACAATTCAGACAGGCGAGACAGATACGCAGTATTTT | CASTIQTGETDTQYF
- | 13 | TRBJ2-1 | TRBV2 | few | TGTGCCAGCAGTTCTGGGATCAACAATGAGCAGTTCTTC | CASSSGINNEQFF
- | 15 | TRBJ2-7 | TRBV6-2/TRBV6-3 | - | TGTGCCAGCAGTTACTCAATACTGGAAGCGCACGAGCAGTACTTC | CASSYSILEAHEQYF
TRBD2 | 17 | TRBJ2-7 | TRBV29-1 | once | TGCAGCGTTGAAGGGGGACTAGCGGGGAGGAGGACCTACGAGCAGTACTTC | CSVEGGLAGRRTYEQYF
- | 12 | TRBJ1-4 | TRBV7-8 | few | TGTGCCAGCCAAGGGTCGAATGAAAAACTGTTTTTT | CASQGSNEKLFF
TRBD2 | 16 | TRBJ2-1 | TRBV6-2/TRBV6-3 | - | TGTGCCAGCAGTTATGTTGTTGCGACTAGCGGTAATGAGCAGTTCTTC | CASSYVVATSGNEQFF
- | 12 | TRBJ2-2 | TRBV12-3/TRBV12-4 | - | TGTGCCAGCACAGGGGACACCGGGGAGCTGTTTTTT | CASTGDTGELFF
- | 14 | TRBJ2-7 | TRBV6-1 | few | TGTGCCAGCAGGGGTGTTGCGGGATCTTACGAGCAGTACTTC | CASRGVAGSYEQYF
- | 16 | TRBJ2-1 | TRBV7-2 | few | TGTGCCAGCAGCCCCGACCGGGGCCACAAAGGGGGTGAGCAGTTCTTC | CASSPDRGHKGGEQFF
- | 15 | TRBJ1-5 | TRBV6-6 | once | TGTGCCAGCAGCGCGACAGGTAATAGCAATCAGCCCCAGCATTTT | CASSATGNSNQPQHF
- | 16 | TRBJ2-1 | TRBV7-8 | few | TGTGCCAGCAGCCCGGCCGGGACACCCATTGGGGCTGAGCAGTTCTTC | CASSPAGTPIGAEQFF
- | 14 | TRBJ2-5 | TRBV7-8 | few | TGTGCCAGCATTACGGACAGAGCCGGGGGGACCCAGTACTTC | CASITDRAGGTQYF
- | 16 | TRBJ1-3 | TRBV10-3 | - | TGTGCCATCAGTGAGCCGCAATTCCCCCCGGGAAACACCATATATTTT | CAISEPQFPPGNTIYF